The clone carrying this T cell receptor beta chain was seen a single time. This entry belongs to a study of blood T cell repertoires in COVID-19. Study-level information: T cells, B-cell-depleted T cells, or PBMCs supplied cDNA or gDNA.

Authors' methods: The authors estimated nucleated cell counts from reference gene primer amplification. The data were produced by immunoSEQ multiplex PCR, yet TCRdb's version contains in-frame clones alone and is incomplete. The V and J calls and clone size are taken from that table; D and trimming were inferred from the DNA. The sample records 250,000 to 300,000 clones, 88% being singletons. Germline V gives CDR1 MNHEY, CDR2 SVGAGI. The V and J ends lost 6 bases and 3 bases, in that order; junction bases with no gene match: 4. The CDR3 is 15 amino acids. The TCR sequence derives from a woman in her twenties or thirties with COVID-19, enrolled during active disease. The sample taken for sequencing was peripheral blood. The chain combines TRBV6-5 with TRBJ1-5; 11 positions match TRBD1. The CDR3 DNA reads as TGTGCCAGCAGGGGACAGGGGGAGATCAATCAGCCCCAGCATTTT. It encodes CASRGQGEINQPQHF.